This T cell receptor (beta chain) was sequenced in a study of T cell responses to AZD1222 COVID-19 vaccine (dated by TCRdb to the early 2020s). Study-level background: A total of 233 trial participants underwent TCR sequencing, of whom approximately 200 had received two doses of AZD1222 and some 25 had received two doses of the MenACWY control vaccine. Enrollment into the trials was organized by age into subgroups of 18-55, 56-69 and 70-plus years, and those subgroups contained approximately 160, 26 and 62 TCR-sequenced participants, respectively. The paper as a whole reports these results and caveats: Participants were mostly white British and included more females than males, and it was suggested by the authors that clonal diversity may have been underestimated. Conclusions about previously exposed vaccinees are limited because only 5 or 6 AZD1222 recipients were SARS-CoV-2 seropositive at baseline. In the small 56-69-year group, the increase in depth fell short of significance, most likely because of low power. A significant rise in spike-specific TCR breadth and depth was observed after two AZD1222 doses relative to day 0 and relative to MenACWY recipients. Because no day 14 peak-response samples were available, repertoires were characterized only after the peak T cell response. Reportedly, close to half of the unique spike-specific TCRs recognized epitopes lying outside the regions that are mutated in the B.1.351 and B.1.1.7 variants. The whole spike protein was spanned by vaccine-associated CD4 TCRs, and dominant responses were seen in regions 160-218 and 743-854.

A note on this clone: The antigen this receptor binds is unknown. There are no base qualities to consult, and no much larger clone falls within one base.

In the germline V gene, CDR1 corresponds to KGHSH and CDR2 to LQKENI. V is clipped by 2 bases and J by 5 bases, and the sequence between their germline boundaries is 7 bases long. Taken from cysteine to phenylalanine, the CDR3 has 12 residues. The CDR3 DNA has 36 bases and is translated from base 1. Explained via the paper, the time point label denotes: about 28 days (+/-7) after the second vaccine dose. AZD1222 recipients whose second dose came at about 4 weeks and those whose second dose came at about 12 weeks were combined into one group, since spike-specific TCR depth and breadth did not differ between the two schedules. Vaccinee samples were obtained from the UK trials COV001 and COV002, which included a single-blind randomized controlled phase 2/3 trial of AZD1222 (ChAdOx1 nCoV-19) in healthy adults. Trial participant PBMC samples were collected at day 0 and day 28 after the second dose for TCRbeta chain sequencing.

The CDR3 regions of human TCRbeta chains were analyzed by immunosequencing. Per the authors' processing: TCRs in the repertoires were compared against a reference library of SARS-CoV-2-specific TCRs that had been generated with the MIRA antigen-specificity platform. Breadth meant the fraction of unique TCRs that were SARS-CoV-2-associated, whereas depth meant the fraction of total T cells that were SARS-CoV-2-associated. Using the MIRA data, every spike-specific TCR was mapped to the spike region that the TCR reacted to and assigned to either a CD4 or a CD8 class. Log10-transformed breadth and depth values were compared by one-way ANOVA with Sidak's multiple comparisons tests. The source is immuneACCESS, and TCRdb retained only in-frame sequences with V and J called. Part of the clones is not carried over; for the studies checked, unresolved V genes explain less than half of this, and the remainder is unexplained. D and trimming come from the DNA, and the V and J calls and clone size come from that table. The sample table holds about 140,000 clones, of which 92% were seen once. Roughly 3.9% of the sample is in the top ten clones.

Sequenced material: peripheral blood, taken 28 days after the second AZD1222 dose. The sequence derives from an adult who received the AZD1222 COVID-19 vaccine. The chain was built from TRBV18 and TRBJ2-7, with a tentative D gene TRBD2 over 6 matching bases. The DNA sequence reads TGTGCCAGCTCACCAACGGGGGACGAGCAGTACTTC. This sequence encodes CASSPTGDEQYF.